Reported below is one T cell receptor (beta chain). What it recognizes is unknown. A far larger clone is just one base off, so this is likely a read error. These data are taken from a study of regulatory T cells in long-lasting Graves disease. Sequencing libraries for TCR beta were prepared with iRepertoire HTBI primers and Arm-PCR of CDR3 regions. From the multiplex PCR reads, TCRdb called clonotypes with MiXCR, one entry per CDR3 protein. Of around 250,000 distinct CDR3 sequences listed, just over 20% are singletons. The CDR3 is made up of 14 amino acids. General observations from the study: Persistent Graves' cases showed lower TCR diversity than newly diagnosed cases.

Indicated time point: newly diagnosed GD, antithyroid drugs for less than 3 months. With RNA extracted from PBMCs as input, the TCR library was made. Patients of an endocrinology department in Xi'an, China, were included. This TCR was recovered from a female donor with Graves disease. The rearrangement links TRBV3-2 to TRBJ2-1. TRBV3-2 is a pseudogene locus. The sample consisted of peripheral blood mononuclear cells (PBMCs), taken at new diagnosis, from a patient treated with antithyroid drugs. CDR3 in amino acids: CASSQDGRSYEQFF. The CDR3 bases are TGCGCCAGCAGCCAAGACGGCAGGTCCTACGAGCAGTTCTTC.